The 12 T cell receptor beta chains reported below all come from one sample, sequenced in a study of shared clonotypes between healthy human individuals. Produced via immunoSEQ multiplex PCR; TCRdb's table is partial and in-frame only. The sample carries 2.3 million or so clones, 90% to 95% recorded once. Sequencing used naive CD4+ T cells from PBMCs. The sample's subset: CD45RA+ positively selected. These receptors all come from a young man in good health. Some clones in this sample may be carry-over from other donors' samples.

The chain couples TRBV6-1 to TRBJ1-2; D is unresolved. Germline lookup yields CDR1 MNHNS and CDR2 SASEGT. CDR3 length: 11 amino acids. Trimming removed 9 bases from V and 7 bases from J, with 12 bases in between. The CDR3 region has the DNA TGTGCCAGTAACCAGGTTGGTGGCTACACCTTC. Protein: CASNQVGGYTF.

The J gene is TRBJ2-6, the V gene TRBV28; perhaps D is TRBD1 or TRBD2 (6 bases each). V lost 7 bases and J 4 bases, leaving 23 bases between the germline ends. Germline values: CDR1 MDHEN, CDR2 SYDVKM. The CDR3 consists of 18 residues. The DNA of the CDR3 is TGTGCCAGCAACCCTTCGCCTGGCGGGACATCGGGGGCCAACGTCCTGACTTTC. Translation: CASNPSPGGTSGANVLTF.

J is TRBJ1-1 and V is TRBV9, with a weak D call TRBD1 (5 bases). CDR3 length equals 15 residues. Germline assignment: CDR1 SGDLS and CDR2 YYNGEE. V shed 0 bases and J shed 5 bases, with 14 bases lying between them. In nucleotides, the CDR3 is TGTGCCAGCAGCGTAGAAGGGGAGGGGAGGACTGAAGCTTTCTTT. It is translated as CASSVEGEGRTEAFF.

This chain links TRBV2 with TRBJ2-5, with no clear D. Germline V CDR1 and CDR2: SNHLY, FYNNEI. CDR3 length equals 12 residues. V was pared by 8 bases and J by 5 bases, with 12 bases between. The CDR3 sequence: CASFNLAETQYF. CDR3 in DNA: TGTGCCAGCTTCAACCTGGCCGAGACCCAGTACTTC.

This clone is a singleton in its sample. The CDR3 loop reads CASREGQGITDTQYF. The CDR3 coding sequence is TGTGCCAGCAGAGAGGGACAGGGGATCACAGATACGCAGTATTTT. The chain carries TRBV6-1 and TRBJ2-3; 10 positions agree with TRBD1. Looked up from germline, CDR1 is MNHNS and CDR2 is SASEGT. Losses at the gene ends were 6 bases for V and 2 bases for J; bases not matched to a gene: 5. The CDR3 contains 15 residues.

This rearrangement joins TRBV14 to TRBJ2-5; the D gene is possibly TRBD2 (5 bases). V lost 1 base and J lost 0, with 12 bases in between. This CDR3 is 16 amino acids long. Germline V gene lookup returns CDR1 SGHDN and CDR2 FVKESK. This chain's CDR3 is CASSQGQRTYQETQYF. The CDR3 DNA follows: TGTGCCAGCAGCCAAGGGCAGCGGACGTACCAAGAGACCCAGTACTTC.

CDR3 sequence: CASSTKLNTEAFF. In nucleotides, the CDR3 is TGCGCCAGCAGCACCAAGTTGAACACTGAAGCTTTCTTT. The chain combines TRBV5-1 with TRBJ1-1; D unclear. Trimming stripped 4 bases from V and 0 bases from J, with 7 bases between. The CDR3 contains 13 residues. Looked up from germline, CDR1 is SGHRS and CDR2 is YFSETQ.

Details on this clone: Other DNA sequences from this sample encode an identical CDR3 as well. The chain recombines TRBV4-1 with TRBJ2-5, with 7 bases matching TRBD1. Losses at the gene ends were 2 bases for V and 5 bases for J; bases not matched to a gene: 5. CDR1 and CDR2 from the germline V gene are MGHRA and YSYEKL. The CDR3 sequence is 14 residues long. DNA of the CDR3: TGCGCCAGCAGCCAAACAGGGGTAAGGGAGACCCAGTACTTC. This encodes CASSQTGVRETQYF.

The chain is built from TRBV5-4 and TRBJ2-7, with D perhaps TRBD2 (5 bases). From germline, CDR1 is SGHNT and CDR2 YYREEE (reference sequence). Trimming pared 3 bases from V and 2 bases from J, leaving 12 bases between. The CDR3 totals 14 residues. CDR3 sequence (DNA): TGTGCCAGCAGCTCGACAACGGGGACCTACGAGCAGTACTTC. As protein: CASSSTTGTYEQYF.

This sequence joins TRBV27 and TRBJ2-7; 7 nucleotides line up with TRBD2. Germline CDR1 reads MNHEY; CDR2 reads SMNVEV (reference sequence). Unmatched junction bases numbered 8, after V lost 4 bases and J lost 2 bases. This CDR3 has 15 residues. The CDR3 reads CASSYRGEGTYEQYF. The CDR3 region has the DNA TGTGCCAGCAGTTACCGCGGGGAGGGGACCTACGAGCAGTACTTC.

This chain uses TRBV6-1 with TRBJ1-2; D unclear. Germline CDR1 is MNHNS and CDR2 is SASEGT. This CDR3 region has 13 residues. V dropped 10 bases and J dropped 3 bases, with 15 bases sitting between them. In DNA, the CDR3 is TGTGCCACCACACAAAGGGCGTACTATGGCTACACCTTC. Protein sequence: CATTQRAYYGYTF.

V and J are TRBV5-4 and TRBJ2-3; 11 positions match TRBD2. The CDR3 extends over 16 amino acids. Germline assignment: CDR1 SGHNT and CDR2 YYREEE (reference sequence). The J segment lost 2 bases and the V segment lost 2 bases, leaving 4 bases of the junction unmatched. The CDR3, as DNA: TGTGCCAGCAGCTTAGGGACTAGCGGCCACACAGATACGCAGTATTTT. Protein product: CASSLGTSGHTDTQYF.